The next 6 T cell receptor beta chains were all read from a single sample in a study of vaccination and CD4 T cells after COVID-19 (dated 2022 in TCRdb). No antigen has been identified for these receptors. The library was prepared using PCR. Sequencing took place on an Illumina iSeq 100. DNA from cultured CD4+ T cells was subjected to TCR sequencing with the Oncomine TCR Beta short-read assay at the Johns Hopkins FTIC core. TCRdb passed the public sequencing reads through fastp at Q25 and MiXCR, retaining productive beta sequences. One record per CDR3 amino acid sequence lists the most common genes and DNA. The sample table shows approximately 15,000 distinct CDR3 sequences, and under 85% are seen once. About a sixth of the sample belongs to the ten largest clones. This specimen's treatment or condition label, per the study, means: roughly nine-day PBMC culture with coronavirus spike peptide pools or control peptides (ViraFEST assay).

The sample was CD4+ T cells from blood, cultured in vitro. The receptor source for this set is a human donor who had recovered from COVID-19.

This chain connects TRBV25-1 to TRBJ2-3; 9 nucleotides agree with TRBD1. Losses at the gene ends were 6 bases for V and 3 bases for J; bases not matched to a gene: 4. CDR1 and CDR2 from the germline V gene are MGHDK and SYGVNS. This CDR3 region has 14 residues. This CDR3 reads CASSRQGGTDTQYF. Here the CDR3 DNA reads TGTGCCAGCAGCAGACAGGGGGGTACAGATACGCAGTATTTT.

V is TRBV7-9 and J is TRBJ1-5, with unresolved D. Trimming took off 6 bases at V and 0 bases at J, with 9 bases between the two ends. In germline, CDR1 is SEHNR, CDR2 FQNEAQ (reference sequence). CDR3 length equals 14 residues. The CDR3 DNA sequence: TGTGCCAGCAGTCGAACAGATAGCAATCAGCCCCAGCATTTT. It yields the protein CASSRTDSNQPQHF.

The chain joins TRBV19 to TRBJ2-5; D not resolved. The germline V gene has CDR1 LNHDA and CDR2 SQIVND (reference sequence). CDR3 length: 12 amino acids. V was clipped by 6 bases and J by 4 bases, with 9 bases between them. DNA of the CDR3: TGTGCCAGTAGGAGAGGTTCAGAGACCCAGTACTTC. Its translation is CASRRGSETQYF.

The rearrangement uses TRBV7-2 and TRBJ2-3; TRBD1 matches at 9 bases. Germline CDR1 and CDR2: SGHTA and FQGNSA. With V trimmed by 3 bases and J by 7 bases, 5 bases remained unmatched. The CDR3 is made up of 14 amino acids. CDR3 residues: CASSLGTGKHTQYF. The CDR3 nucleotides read TGTGCCAGCAGCTTGGGGACAGGGAAGCATACGCAGTATTTT.

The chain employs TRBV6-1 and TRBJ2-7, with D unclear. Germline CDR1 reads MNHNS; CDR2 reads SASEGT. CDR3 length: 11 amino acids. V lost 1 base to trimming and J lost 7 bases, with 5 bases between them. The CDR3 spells CASSEDREQYF. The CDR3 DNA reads TGTGCCAGCAGTGAAGACCGAGAGCAGTACTTC.

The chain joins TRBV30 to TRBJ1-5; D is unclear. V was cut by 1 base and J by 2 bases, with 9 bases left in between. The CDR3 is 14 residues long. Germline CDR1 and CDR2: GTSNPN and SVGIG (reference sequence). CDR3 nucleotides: TGTGCCTGGAGTGCTCACCCAGGCAATCAGCCCCAGCATTTT. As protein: CAWSAHPGNQPQHF.